This T cell receptor beta chain comes out of a study of Ad26.COV2.S vaccination and SARS-CoV-2 variants. Profiling relied on immunoSEQ multiplex PCR, and the TCRdb table lists in-frame clones only, not all of them. This sample has about 180,000 clones, with around nine tenths found just once. The CDR3 is 18 residues long. This sequence joins TRBV12-2 and TRBJ2-1; no check of the table's D call, TRBD2, against the DNA was made. TRBV12-2 is assigned pseudogene status. The receptor comes from a human donor who had recovered from COVID-19. Sequencing used peripheral blood, obtained after recovery from COVID-19. The chain's CDR3 is CASRYGTRLDSLNNEQFF. In DNA, the CDR3 is TGTGCAAGTCGCTACGGGACCCGACTAGATAGTTTAAACAATGAGCAGTTCTTC.